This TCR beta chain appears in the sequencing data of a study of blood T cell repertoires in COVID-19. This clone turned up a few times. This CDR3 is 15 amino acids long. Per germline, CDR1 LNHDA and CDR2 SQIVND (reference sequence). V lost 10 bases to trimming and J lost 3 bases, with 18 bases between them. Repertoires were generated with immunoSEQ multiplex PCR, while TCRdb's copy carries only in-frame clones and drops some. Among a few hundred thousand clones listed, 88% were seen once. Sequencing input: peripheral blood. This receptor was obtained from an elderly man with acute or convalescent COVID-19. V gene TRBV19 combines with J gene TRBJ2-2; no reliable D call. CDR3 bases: TGTGCCACCACACCCCTCGACGGAGACACCGGGGAGCTGTTTTTT. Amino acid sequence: CATTPLDGDTGELFF. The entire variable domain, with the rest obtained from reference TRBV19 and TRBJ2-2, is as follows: DGGITQSPKYLFRKEGQNVTLSCEQNLNHDAMYWYRQDPGQGLRLIYYSQIVNDFQKGDIAEGYSVSREKKESFPLTVTSAQKNPTAFYLCATTPLDGDTGELFFGEGSRLTVL.